This T cell receptor beta chain was found in a study of blood T cell repertoires in COVID-19. At the level of the study: Italy, Spain and the United States were the sources of the convalescent and acute COVID-19 samples. Sample material is recorded as cDNA or gDNA derived from T cells, B-cell-depleted T cells, or PBMCs.

Trimming removed 1 base at V and 8 bases at J, with 17 bases between. CDR3 size: 15 residues. CDR1 is SGHTA and CDR2 is FQGNSA in the germline V gene. Seattle patients were enrolled while actively infected and followed longitudinally. Authors' methods: Estimation of nucleated cell counts relied on the amplification of reference gene primers. Data came from immunoSEQ multiplex PCR; TCRdb stores just in-frame clones and leaves some out. Clonal size and the V and J genes are those of that table, whereas D and trimming came from the DNA. This table holds approximately 200,000 clones, about four fifths found once.

The chain couples TRBV7-2 to TRBJ1-2, with D possibly matching TRBD1 (6 bases). The sequenced material came from peripheral blood. This sequence originates from a woman in her thirties or forties with COVID-19, enrolled during active disease. CDR3 protein: CASSLVRGGTKGYTF. The CDR3 DNA reads TGTGCCAGCAGCTTAGTTAGGGGGGGCACGAAGGGCTACACCTTC.